The present T cell receptor beta chain was sequenced within a study of OX40 agonist ivuxolimab in advanced cancers. Some background on the complete study: Ivuxolimab was a fully human IgG2 agonistic monoclonal antibody targeting the costimulatory receptor OX40 (CD134). Intravenous ivuxolimab was administered to patients every 2 weeks at six dose levels: 0.01, 0.1, 0.3, 1.5, 3 and 10 mg/kg. Of the approximately 50 dose-escalation patients, hepatocellular carcinoma was present in around 20, melanoma in approximately 15, renal cell carcinoma in 9 and head and neck cancer in 9. In the dose-escalation cohort, roughly 82% of patients were male, and the mean age was 60 years with a range of 23 to 79. Patients were allowed to have had prior anti-PD-1, anti-PD-L1 or anti-CTLA-4 therapy, and approximately 41% of the dose-escalation patients had previously received checkpoint inhibitors. Three dose-escalation patients achieved partial responses, one with hepatocellular carcinoma and two with cutaneous melanoma. The purpose of peripheral TCRbeta sequencing was to test whether ivuxolimab changed TCR sequence diversity and led to clonal T-cell expansion. The paper covers the monotherapy dose-escalation part of the phase I ivuxolimab trial, which included N of about 50 patients. The paper as a whole reports these results and caveats: Clonal expansion of both CD4+ and CD8+ blood T cells was observed from baseline to week 6 at doses 0.1 to 3.0 mg/kg. On average, CD8+ T cells showed more expanded clones than CD4+ T cells after ivuxolimab. In partial responders in the 0.1-3.0 mg/kg groups, normalized peripheral clonal expansion was found to be among the lowest, especially among CD8+ T cells. Low levels of normalized T-cell clonal expansion were also shown by some nonresponding patients. The antigen specificity of the peripheral T cells that underwent clonal expansion was not determined.

Taken from the germline V gene, the CDR1 and CDR2 loops are SGDLS and YYNGEE. The CDR3 numbers 17 residues from cysteine through phenylalanine. The entry retains the CDR3 DNA only, 51 bases that are in frame from base 1. The V and J ends are trimmed by 4 bases and 4 bases, leaving 20 bases between them. Genomic DNA was isolated from the sorted cells so that the TCRbeta CDR3 region could be sequenced. The immunoSEQ Assay was used to sequence the TCRbeta CDR3 regions. TCRdb retrieved this table from immuneACCESS and kept in-frame rearrangements only. Not all clones are present; in checked studies, unresolved V genes account for under half, and no reason is known for the remainder. The sample table contains tens of thousands of clones; only one count was recorded for 89% of them. In total, the top ten clones hold 10% to 15% of the sample. On this clone itself: Its antigen specificity is not known. Base qualities are not provided; no much larger clone lies one nucleotide away.

The trial excluded patients who had a history of autoimmune disease or who were on systemic immunosuppression. Peripheral blood for TCR sequencing was collected from all dose cohorts at baseline, on cycle 4 day 1, and on cycle 7 day 1. Samples were obtained from an open-label, multicenter, first-in-human phase I dose-escalation trial of ivuxolimab. Adults with locally advanced or metastatic melanoma, renal cell, hepatocellular, or head and neck squamous cell carcinoma were enrolled in the trial. CD4+ and CD8+ T cells were sorted separately from peripheral blood before TCR sequencing. In this chain, TRBV9 is recombined with TRBJ1-4, with TRBD1 as a weak D call on 5 bases. Source: CD4+ or CD8+ T cells sorted from blood, taken in a trial of the OX40 agonist ivuxolimab. The sequence came from an adult with an advanced solid tumor such as melanoma, head and neck, liver or kidney cancer. Here the CDR3 is given as CASSPAGGAGFNEKLFF. The DNA sequence follows: TGTGCCAGCAGCCCCGCTGGTGGGGCAGGCTTTAATGAAAAACTGTTTTTT. Full variable domain (CDR3 extended with the reference TRBV9 and TRBJ1-4 proteins): DSGVTQTPKHLITATGQRVTLRCSPRSGDLSVYWYQQSLDQGLQFLIQYYNGEERAKGNILERFSAQQFPDLHSELNLSSLELGDSALYFCASSPAGGAGFNEKLFFGSGTQLSVL.